A selection of T cell receptor beta chains follows, all from one sample in a study of OX40 agonist ivuxolimab in advanced cancers. The repertoire was sequenced with immunoSEQ multiplex PCR; TCRdb's copy has only in-frame clones and lacks some. The table records about 45,000 clones, 75% to 90% of them present only once. Here the sequenced sample was CD4+ or CD8+ T cells sorted from blood, taken in a trial of the OX40 agonist ivuxolimab. Every receptor here comes from an adult with an advanced solid tumor such as melanoma, head and neck, liver or kidney cancer. The CDR3 runs from the conserved cysteine through the conserved F or W. The D gene is left open where the match is weak. Clone size is not always given. Where it is, it says once, few, many or a class for expanded clones.

V: TRBV27; D: NA; size: NA; J: TRBJ1-6; DNA: TGTGCCAGCAGTTTGTTGGGGGCTCTCAGTTCACCCCTCCACTTT; CDR3: CASSLLGALSSPLHF
V: TRBV6-1; D: NA; size: NA; J: TRBJ2-1; DNA: TGTGCCTCACGAGGAGCGGAAAACTACAATGAGCAGTTCTTC; CDR3: CASRGAENYNEQFF
V: TRBV28; D: NA; size: NA; J: TRBJ2-3; DNA: TGTGCCAGCAGTTTTTCAGTGGATACGCAGTATTTT; CDR3: CASSFSVDTQYF
V: TRBV19; D: TRBD1; size: NA; J: TRBJ1-3; DNA: TGTGCCAGTAGTATAGCCGAGAGACAGGGAGTTGGAAACACCATATATTTT; CDR3: CASSIAERQGVGNTIYF
V: TRBV7-6; D: NA; size: NA; J: TRBJ2-5; DNA: TGTGCCAGCAGCTTAACGGGGCCTACGGACCAGTACTTC; CDR3: CASSLTGPTDQYF
V: TRBV7-9; D: TRBD2; size: NA; J: TRBJ2-1; DNA: TGTGCCAGCAGCTCGCTAGCGGGGATGAATGAGCAGTTCTTC; CDR3: CASSSLAGMNEQFF
V: TRBV6-1; D: TRBD1; size: NA; J: TRBJ1-2; DNA: TGTGCCAGCAGTGTGGGACAGGGGCCTAACTATGGCTACACCTTC; CDR3: CASSVGQGPNYGYTF
V: TRBV6-1; D: TRBD1; size: NA; J: TRBJ2-7; DNA: TGTGCCAGCAGTCTTGGACAGGGCCCTTCCTACGAGCAGTACTTC; CDR3: CASSLGQGPSYEQYF
V: TRBV28; D: NA; size: NA; J: TRBJ1-1; DNA: TGTGCCAGCAGCCACAGACTTTACACTGAAGCTTTCTTT; CDR3: CASSHRLYTEAFF
V: TRBV15; D: TRBD2; size: NA; J: TRBJ2-7; DNA: TGTGCCACCAGGGGAGGGACTAGCGGGTCCTCCTACGAGCAGTACTTC; CDR3: CATRGGTSGSSYEQYF
V: TRBV28; D: NA; size: NA; J: TRBJ1-4; DNA: TGTGCCAGCAGTACCGGGAACCTGGACGTCGCGACTAATGAAAAACTGTTTTTT; CDR3: CASSTGNLDVATNEKLFF
V: TRBV15; D: NA; size: once; J: TRBJ1-1; DNA: TGTGCCACCAGCAGAGATAAGGGGTATGGCACTGAAGCTTTCTTT; CDR3: CATSRDKGYGTEAFF
V: TRBV9; D: NA; size: NA; J: TRBJ2-7; DNA: TGTGCCAGCAGCGCCTATGGGGGGCCTCAAGAGCAGTACTTC; CDR3: CASSAYGGPQEQYF
V: TRBV7-9; D: TRBD1; size: NA; J: TRBJ2-3; DNA: TGTGCCAGCAGCTTGGGACAGGGATTAATAGATACGCAGTATTTT; CDR3: CASSLGQGLIDTQYF
V: TRBV5-1; D: NA; size: NA; J: TRBJ2-3; DNA: TGCGCCAGCAGCCCTGGGGACCAGCGCACAGATACGCAGTATTTT; CDR3: CASSPGDQRTDTQYF
V: TRBV29-1; D: NA; size: NA; J: TRBJ2-3; DNA: TGCAGCGCCTGGTGGGGACTTAGGGGTACGCAGTATTTT; CDR3: CSAWWGLRGTQYF
V: TRBV13; D: TRBD1; size: once; J: TRBJ2-7; DNA: TGTGCCAGCAAATCCAGGGGGACCAGCTCCTACGAGCAGTACTTC; CDR3: CASKSRGTSSYEQYF
V: TRBV27; D: TRBD2; size: NA; J: TRBJ2-1; DNA: TGTGCCAGCAGTTTATCGTCGGGACTAGCACCCCACAATGAGCAGTTCTTC; CDR3: CASSLSSGLAPHNEQFF
V: TRBV30; D: NA; size: NA; J: TRBJ2-7; DNA: TGTGCCTGGAGTGTACCCCTGGGCAGGGCGCTCGAGCAGTACTTC; CDR3: CAWSVPLGRALEQYF
V: TRBV18; D: NA; size: NA; J: TRBJ1-1; DNA: TGTGCCAGCTCACCCGAGGAGGGTGGGATCACTGAAGCTTTCTTT; CDR3: CASSPEEGGITEAFF
V: TRBV7-4; D: NA; size: NA; J: TRBJ1-1; DNA: TGTGCCAGCAGCTTAGGGGGGGAGTTGAACACTGAAGCTTTCTTT; CDR3: CASSLGGELNTEAFF
V: TRBV4-2; D: NA; size: NA; J: TRBJ2-3; DNA: TGTGCCAGCAGCCAAGTCGCTGGGCTAGCGACCACAGATACGCAGTATTTT; CDR3: CASSQVAGLATTDTQYF
V: TRBV7-6; D: NA; size: NA; J: TRBJ2-2; DNA: TGTGCCAGCAGCCCTCTCACGAACACCGGGGAGCTGTTTTTT; CDR3: CASSPLTNTGELFF
V: TRBV5-6; D: NA; size: NA; J: TRBJ2-7; DNA: TGTGCCAGCAGCTTGGTGTTCAGGCCATACGAGCAGTACTTC; CDR3: CASSLVFRPYEQYF
V: TRBV2; D: NA; size: once; J: TRBJ1-1; DNA: TGTGCCAGACAGGGTCCCACTGAAGCTTTCTTT; CDR3: CARQGPTEAFF
V: TRBV9; D: TRBD2; size: NA; J: TRBJ2-5; DNA: TGTGCCAGCAGCGTAGAGAATAGCGGGGGGAAACTCGGGACCCAGTACTTC; CDR3: CASSVENSGGKLGTQYF
V: TRBV28; D: NA; size: NA; J: TRBJ2-3; DNA: TGTGCCAGCACAGGGGCAGATACGCAGTATTTT; CDR3: CASTGADTQYF
V: TRBV6-1; D: NA; size: NA; J: TRBJ2-7; DNA: TGTGCCACAGCTTTGGGTCTCTTCGGGGGGTACTTC; CDR3: CATALGLFGGYF
V: TRBV6-5; D: NA; size: NA; J: TRBJ1-2; DNA: TGTGCCAGCAGGACCGGCGGAGGGCCGAACTATGGCTACACCTTC; CDR3: CASRTGGGPNYGYTF
V: TRBV23-1; D: NA; size: NA; J: TRBJ1-1; DNA: TGCGCCAGCAGTCAATCGGGGGTCAGGGAGGTTTGTCGTCACACTGAAGCTTTCTTT; CDR3: CASSQSGVREVCRHTEAFF
V: TRBV6-6; D: NA; size: NA; J: TRBJ1-1; DNA: TGTGCCACCTCACCGATACCGGAAGCTTTCTTT; CDR3: CATSPIPEAFF
V: TRBV10-1; D: TRBD1; size: few; J: TRBJ1-1; DNA: TGCGCCAGCAGGGACGACAGGGACACTGAAGCTTTCTTT; CDR3: CASRDDRDTEAFF
V: TRBV7-2; D: NA; size: NA; J: TRBJ2-3; DNA: TGTGCCAGCACCACCAGCGGAGGATTCACAGATACGCAGTATTTT; CDR3: CASTTSGGFTDTQYF
V: TRBV27; D: NA; size: NA; J: TRBJ2-3; DNA: TGTGCCAGCCTGCCGAATAGCACAGATACGCAGTATTTT; CDR3: CASLPNSTDTQYF
V: TRBV9; D: NA; size: NA; J: TRBJ2-7; DNA: TGTGCCAGCAGTGGCCTATTTGACTACGAGCAGTACTTC; CDR3: CASSGLFDYEQYF
V: TRBV19; D: NA; size: NA; J: TRBJ1-2; DNA: TGTGCCAGTAGCCCCGGAGACCGACCTAACTATGGCTACACCTTC; CDR3: CASSPGDRPNYGYTF
V: TRBV7-9; D: NA; size: NA; J: TRBJ1-1; DNA: TGTGCCAGCAGCGCGTCGCTGAACACTGAAGCTTTCTTT; CDR3: CASSASLNTEAFF
V: TRBV12-5; D: TRBD2; size: NA; J: TRBJ2-7; DNA: TGTGCTAGTGGGGGGACTAGCGTTGCCTACGAGCAGTACTTC; CDR3: CASGGTSVAYEQYF
V: TRBV7-2; D: TRBD2; size: once; J: TRBJ2-7; DNA: TGTGCCAGCAGCTTATCCGGGACTAGCGGGGGGGCCTACGAGCAGTACTTC; CDR3: CASSLSGTSGGAYEQYF
V: TRBV9; D: TRBD1; size: NA; J: TRBJ1-4; DNA: TGTGCCAGCAGCGAGGGGGGGACAGTAGATAATGAAAAACTGTTTTTT; CDR3: CASSEGGTVDNEKLFF
V: TRBV7-6; D: NA; size: NA; J: TRBJ2-1; DNA: TGTGCCAGCAGCCCATTTCCGGGCAATGAGCAGTTCTTC; CDR3: CASSPFPGNEQFF